This TCR beta chain was identified during a study of lung T cells in sarcoidosis with Löfgren's syndrome. Study summary: CD4+ T cells build up in sarcoidosis bronchoalveolar lavage fluid. Löfgren's syndrome patients were the main repertoire analysis focus.

TCRdb redid the calling of the reads with MiXCR, one entry per CDR3 protein. Among 50,000 to 65,000 distinct CDR3 sequences listed, roughly 20% were seen once. CDR1 is MDHEN and CDR2 is SYDVKM in the germline V gene. CDR3 length: 12 amino acids. Note on this clonotype: What it recognizes is unknown. At one end the junction does not follow the germline gene, possibly because of a read error.

Study-level results: TRAV12-1 preferentially paired with TRBV2, with homologous CDR3s.

The sample consisted of CD4+ T cells from PBMCs. The TCR sequence derives from a human donor with sarcoidosis (Löfgren's syndrome or another form), or a control subject (not recorded which). The V and J genes are TRBV28 and TRBJ1-2; D not certain. DNA of the CDR3: TGTGCCAGCGGTTTAAAGGGCTATGGATACACCTTC. The encoded protein is CASGLKGYGYTF.